These 30 T cell receptor beta chains originate from one sample sequenced in a study of CD8 T cells in ankylosing spondylitis. Their specific antigens are unknown. Study results and caveats: A TCR beta motif of about 8 highly homologous variants appeared characteristic of ankylosing spondylitis blood.

TCRdb independently ran MiXCR on the 5' RACE reads; one entry per CDR3 protein. Among about 500,000 distinct CDR3 sequences listed, about 5% were seen once. The sequenced material came from blood, either unsorted or a sorted T cell fraction (not recorded which). These receptors were taken from a male donor with ankylosing spondylitis.

This clonotype was detected many times. This chain connects TRBV20-1 to TRBJ2-5; perhaps D is TRBD1 or TRBD2 (5 bases each). The CDR3 has 17 amino acids. Trimming cost V 5 bases and J 4 bases, with 26 bases left between them. CDR1 and CDR2 (germline): DFQATT, SNEGSKA (reference sequence). This CDR3 is CSAGSPGSNIGGETQYF. The CDR3 DNA is TGCAGTGCTGGGAGCCCAGGCTCTAACATTGGGGGAGAGACCCAGTACTTC.

V gene TRBV19 combines with J gene TRBJ2-1; D unclear. This CDR3 comprises 15 residues. V lost 6 bases and J lost 8, with 20 bases in between. CDR1 is LNHDA and CDR2 is SQIVND in the germline V gene (reference sequence). CDR3 nucleotides: TGTGCCAGTAGCCCCGCCCTAGGTGTTCTCTATGAGCAGTTCTTC. Residues: CASSPALGVLYEQFF.

This clonotype was recorded at least ten times. V gene TRBV3-1 combines with J gene TRBJ1-2; D uncertain. CDR1 LGHDT and CDR2 YNNKEL come from the germline V gene (reference sequence). This CDR3 region has 15 residues. Trimming took 1 base from V and 0 from J, leaving 9 bases between them. CDR3 coding DNA: TGTGCCAGCAGCCAAGCGGCAGCCGCTAACTATGGCTACACCTTC. Protein: CASSQAAAANYGYTF.

This clonotype was detected ten times or more. The rearrangement links TRBV6-1 to TRBJ1-3, with D possibly matching TRBD1 (5 bases). Trimming cost V 6 bases and J 4 bases, with 19 bases left between them. The CDR3 runs 16 residues. The germline V gene encodes CDR1 MNHNS and CDR2 SASEGT. The CDR3 DNA is TGTGCCAGCAGCCCTACCCCGTCGCAGGGAGGAAACACCATATATTTT. It translates to CASSPTPSQGGNTIYF.

This clonotype was recorded at least ten times. The rearrangement uses TRBV21-1 and TRBJ2-5. TRBV21-1 constitutes a pseudogene. CDR3 length: 13 amino acids. CDR3 DNA: TGTGCCGGCCGGATCCAGCACCAAGAGACCCAGTACTTC. It is translated as CAGRIQHQETQYF.

In this sample, this clonotype turned up many times. V and J are TRBV28 and TRBJ1-5; D not resolved. Germline V gene lookup returns CDR1 MDHEN and CDR2 SYDVKM. The CDR3 consists of 12 residues. V was trimmed by 5 bases and J by 7 bases, leaving 9 bases between them. The CDR3 sequence: CASSIRTQPQHF. The CDR3 bases are TGTGCCAGCAGTATAAGGACGCAGCCCCAGCATTTT.

In its sample, this clonotype was seen many times. V is TRBV7-2 and J is TRBJ1-1; D is perhaps TRBD1 (5 bases). Germline V gene lookup returns CDR1 SGHTA and CDR2 FQGNSA. Between the trimmed V and J ends, which lost 7 bases and 4 bases, there was a span of 13 bases. CDR3 size: 13 residues. CDR3 residues: CASKRTPSTEAFF. CDR3 coding DNA: TGTGCCAGCAAGAGGACACCATCCACTGAAGCTTTCTTT.

In its sample, this clonotype was seen many times. The chain is built from TRBV7-9 and TRBJ2-5, with D maybe TRBD2 (6 bases). The germline V and J ends were trimmed by 5 bases and 1 base, with 17 bases remaining between them. Germline-derived CDR1 and CDR2 are SEHNR and FQNEAQ (reference sequence). The CDR3 runs 16 residues. CDR3 sequence (DNA): TGTGCCAGCAGCCAGCACCCGGAGGGGCCCCAAGAGACCCAGTACTTC. Translating it yields CASSQHPEGPQETQYF. The complete variable domain, with remaining parts taken from reference TRBV7-9 and TRBJ2-5, reads DTGVSQNPRHKITKRGQNVTFRCDPISEHNRLYWYRQTLGQGPEFLTYFQNEAQLEKSRLLSDRFSAERPKGSFSTLEIQRTEQGDSAMYLCASSQHPEGPQETQYFGPGTRLLVL.

This clonotype has a count of ten or more. The genes are TRBV3-1 and TRBJ2-1; 11 bases match TRBD1. The CDR3 is 16 residues long. V gave up 6 bases and J gave up 9 bases; unmatched junction bases: 13. The germline V gene encodes CDR1 LGHDT and CDR2 YNNKEL (reference sequence). Here the CDR3 reads CASSNLGQGAGIEQFF. The CDR3 nucleotides read TGTGCCAGCAGTAACCTAGGACAGGGGGCTGGTATTGAGCAGTTCTTC.

This clonotype was observed at least ten times. The V call is TRBV4-3, the J call TRBJ2-7; D ambiguous. CDR1 is LGHNA and CDR2 is YSLEER in the germline V gene. The CDR3 consists of 15 residues. Trimming took 0 bases from V and 1 from J, leaving 10 bases between them. The CDR3 DNA is TGCGCCAGCAGCCAAGATTGGTCCACGTCCTACGAGCAGTACTTC. This codes for CASSQDWSTSYEQYF.

This clonotype has ten or more counts. The chain recombines TRBV12-3 or TRBV12-4 with TRBJ1-4; tentatively, D is TRBD1 (5 bases). V gave up 8 bases and J gave up 8 bases, with 12 bases separating them. This CDR3 has 12 amino acids. The DNA for the CDR3 is TGTGCCAGCGGGAGGGGAGCCGAAAAACTGTTTTTT. Protein product: CASGRGAEKLFF.

This clonotype occurred many times. V usage is TRBV9 and J usage is TRBJ1-2; D is undetermined. The germline gives CDR1 SGDLS, CDR2 YYNGEE. Trimming removed 5 bases from V and 7 bases from J, with 9 bases in between. The CDR3 contains 11 residues. The CDR3 here is CASRSESGYTF. CDR3 DNA: TGTGCCAGCAGGTCAGAGAGTGGCTACACCTTC.

Ten or more counts support this clonotype. The V call is TRBV20-1, the J call TRBJ1-4, with D tentatively TRBD1 (5 bases). The ends were cut back, 5 bases at V and 4 bases at J, with 14 bases in the middle. Germline V lookup: CDR1 DFQATT, CDR2 SNEGSKA (reference sequence). This CDR3 is built from 14 residues. CDR3 sequence (DNA): TGCAGTGCTCGTGGGACCCACCTTAATGAAAAACTGTTTTTT. This sequence encodes CSARGTHLNEKLFF.

This clonotype was detected many times. V and J are TRBV7-2 and TRBJ1-6; TRBD1 matches at 9 bases. The germline V gene has CDR1 SGHTA and CDR2 FQGNSA. Unmatched junction bases numbered 6, after V lost 2 bases and J lost 10 bases. CDR3 length: 15 amino acids. This CDR3 reads CASSLRQGDRSPLHF. The CDR3 DNA sequence: TGTGCCAGCAGCTTACGACAGGGGGACAGATCACCCCTCCACTTT.

This chain connects TRBV20-1 to TRBJ2-1, with 11 bases lining up with TRBD1. V lost 3 bases to trimming and J lost 1 base; unmatched junction nucleotides: 17. CDR1 DFQATT and CDR2 SNEGSKA come from the germline V gene (reference sequence). This CDR3 has 20 residues. CDR3 sequence: CSASLPPGTGGIISYNEQFF. The CDR3 DNA sequence: TGCAGTGCTAGCCTCCCTCCTGGGACAGGGGGAATTATTTCCTACAATGAGCAGTTCTTC.

This clonotype was seen repeatedly, ten times or more. The gene calls are TRBV29-1 and TRBJ1-2; 9 bases match TRBD1. Per the germline V gene, CDR1 is SQVTM and CDR2 is ANQGSEA. Trimming at V came to 6 bases and at J to 5 bases, leaving 4 bases not matched to a gene. The CDR3 has 12 amino acids. The CDR3 bases are TGCAGCGTAACGGGACAGGGATATGGCTACACCTTC. Translation: CSVTGQGYGYTF.

This clonotype was picked up many times. The chain recombines TRBV7-2 with TRBJ2-5, with D perhaps TRBD2 (6 bases). V lost 2 bases to trimming and J lost 4 bases, with 14 bases between them. Germline V gene sequence: CDR1 SGHTA, CDR2 FQGNSA. The length of the CDR3 is 15 residues. CDR3 sequence: CASSLMGTSPETQYF. In DNA form, the CDR3 reads TGTGCCAGCAGCTTAATGGGAACTAGCCCAGAGACCCAGTACTTC.

This clonotype was counted between two and nine times. The CDR3 sequence: CASSRRPGQGATGANVLTF. The CDR3 DNA reads as TGTGCCAGCAGCCGACGACCGGGACAGGGGGCGACTGGGGCCAACGTCCTGACTTTC. The chain recombines TRBV3-1 with TRBJ2-6, with TRBD1 matching over 12 bases. The CDR3 has 19 amino acids. Trimming removed 4 bases from V and 2 bases from J; junction bases left unmatched: 9. CDR1 LGHDT and CDR2 YNNKEL come from the germline V gene (reference sequence).

V gene TRBV14 combines with J gene TRBJ2-7; D is undetermined. The CDR3 sequence is 13 residues long. In germline, CDR1 is SGHDN, CDR2 FVKESK. V was pared by 4 bases and J by 2 bases, with 9 bases between. Here the CDR3 DNA reads TGTGCCAGCAGCCGCACCCGCACCTACGAGCAGTACTTC. As protein: CASSRTRTYEQYF.

This clonotype came up many times. The chain uses TRBV7-8 and TRBJ1-5, with D uncertain. V was cut by 5 bases and J by 3 bases, with 11 bases left in between. Per germline, CDR1 SGHVS and CDR2 FQNEAQ. The CDR3 is made up of 14 amino acids. CDR3: CASSPTVYNQPQHF. CDR3 DNA sequence: TGTGCCAGCAGCCCGACGGTATACAATCAGCCCCAGCATTTT.

The sample holds many counts of this clonotype. V gene TRBV5-1 combines with J gene TRBJ2-5; no definite D call. The germline V gene encodes CDR1 SGHRS and CDR2 YFSETQ. The CDR3 loop spans 13 amino acids. V was pared by 3 bases and J by 5 bases, with 11 bases between. The chain's CDR3 is CASSSRFTETQYF. In DNA, the CDR3 is TGCGCCAGCAGCTCCCGGTTCACGGAGACCCAGTACTTC.

This clonotype was seen only a few times. The V call is TRBV7-2, the J call TRBJ2-7; no definite D call. Trimming removed 5 bases at V and 1 base at J, with 9 bases between. The CDR3 has 13 amino acids. Germline loops: CDR1 SGHTA, CDR2 FQGNSA. The CDR3 reads CASSRPWSYEQYF. The DNA for the CDR3 is TGTGCCAGCAGCCGGCCGTGGTCCTACGAGCAGTACTTC.

The rearrangement uses TRBV12-3 or TRBV12-4 and TRBJ2-7; the D gene is possibly TRBD2 (5 bases). With 3 bases removed from V and 6 bases from J, the gap between germline ends came to 9 bases. CDR3 length equals 12 residues. The CDR3 sequence is CASSLDSLEQYF. The CDR3 nucleotides read TGTGCCAGCAGTTTGGACTCGCTCGAGCAGTACTTC.

This clonotype was observed at least ten times. The chain recombines TRBV5-1 with TRBJ1-2; perhaps TRBD1 as D (5 bases). The CDR3 has 13 residues. Germline loops: CDR1 SGHRS, CDR2 YFSETQ. Trimming shortened V by 0 bases and J by 4 bases, and 7 bases separated the two germline ends. The CDR3 loop reads CASSLDRPYGYTF. The CDR3 DNA is TGCGCCAGCAGCTTGGACAGGCCCTATGGCTACACCTTC.

This clonotype has a count of ten or more. The CDR3 loop is CASSLMGQEETQYF. The CDR3 nucleotides are TGCGCCAGCAGCTTGATGGGACAGGAAGAGACCCAGTACTTC. The gene calls are TRBV5-1 and TRBJ2-5; 8 positions agree with TRBD1. Trimming removed 1 base from V and 3 bases from J; junction bases left unmatched: 2. In germline, CDR1 is SGHRS, CDR2 YFSETQ. This CDR3 has 14 residues.

This clonotype was counted at least ten times. V and J are TRBV20-1 and TRBJ2-7; 8 bases fit TRBD2. J gave up 0 bases and V 2 bases, and 9 bases lay outside the gene matches. The germline gives CDR1 DFQATT, CDR2 SNEGSKA (reference sequence). The CDR3 spans 16 residues. The chain's CDR3 is CSARSELAAISYEQYF. CDR3 bases: TGCAGTGCTAGATCGGAACTAGCGGCAATCTCCTACGAGCAGTACTTC.

This chain connects TRBV29-1 to TRBJ2-7, with D perhaps TRBD2 (5 bases). Germline CDR1 and CDR2: SQVTM and ANQGSEA. This CDR3 comprises 13 residues. V lost 6 bases, J lost 2 bases, and 14 bases lay in between. The CDR3 region is CSVVGAPAYEQYF. Written as DNA, the CDR3 is TGCAGCGTGGTGGGAGCACCGGCCTACGAGCAGTACTTC.

This clonotype was seen a handful of times. V gene TRBV27 combines with J gene TRBJ2-1, with a tentative D call TRBD2 (5 bases). The CDR3 has 16 residues. The germline CDR1 and CDR2 sequences are MNHEY and SMNVEV (reference sequence). V was pared by 8 bases and J by 1 base, with 18 bases between. CDR3 in DNA: TGTGCCAGCTCCCGTAGAGGGTCCTATTCCTACAATGAGCAGTTCTTC. This codes for CASSRRGSYSYNEQFF.

V usage is TRBV7-6 and J usage is TRBJ2-5; TRBD1 might be the D (6 bases). V lost 0 bases to trimming and J lost 4 bases, with 12 bases between them. CDR3 length equals 15 residues. The germline V gene has CDR1 SGHVS and CDR2 FNYEAQ. This chain's CDR3 is CASSLAGAARETQYF. As DNA, the CDR3 is TGTGCCAGCAGCTTAGCGGGGGCAGCCCGAGAGACCCAGTACTTC.

In its sample, this clonotype was seen a few times. This sequence joins TRBV9 and TRBJ2-7; D gene unclear. The CDR3 extends over 15 amino acids. CDR1 and CDR2 (germline): SGDLS, YYNGEE. V gave up 0 bases and J gave up 2 bases, with 12 bases separating them. CDR3: CASSVGFGRTYEQYF. The CDR3 DNA sequence: TGTGCCAGCAGCGTAGGGTTCGGGCGGACCTACGAGCAGTACTTC.